A single sample gave rise to the 24 T cell receptor beta chains below, sequenced in a study of T-cell memory formation after mild COVID-19. TCRdb reprocessed the 5' RACE reads via MiXCR and lists one record per CDR3 protein. This table has 300,000 to 400,000 distinct CDR3 sequences, roughly an eighth appearing once. Input material: PBMCs or a T cell subset sorted from them (not recorded which). Receptors were obtained from a man younger than 30 who had mild COVID-19 (a few samples of this study predate the infection). Cell type and time point are not known.

This clonotype was seen ten or more times. V gene TRBV29-1 combines with J gene TRBJ2-1, with D perhaps matching TRBD1 or TRBD2 (6 bases each). V lost 6 bases to trimming and J lost 3 bases, with 15 bases between them. This CDR3 has 14 amino acids. Germline V gene sequence: CDR1 SQVTM, CDR2 ANQGSEA. CDR3 loop: CSVGGTADYNEQFF. CDR3 DNA: TGCAGCGTAGGGGGGACGGCGGACTACAATGAGCAGTTCTTC.

This clonotype has at least ten counts. This rearrangement joins TRBV5-1 to TRBJ2-5, with D possibly matching TRBD2 (5 bases). V was cut by 4 bases and J by 2 bases, with 12 bases left in between. This CDR3 comprises 14 residues. CDR1 is SGHRS and CDR2 is YFSETQ in the germline V gene. The CDR3 region is CASSRGLLQETQYF. CDR3 nucleotide sequence: TGCGCCAGCAGCCGCGGACTCCTACAAGAGACCCAGTACTTC.

This clonotype was seen only a few times. The chain combines TRBV11-2 with TRBJ2-1, with D uncertain. Trimming stripped 3 bases from V and 8 bases from J, with 11 bases between. The CDR3 extends over 13 amino acids. From germline, CDR1 is SGHAT and CDR2 FQNNGV. The CDR3 DNA follows: TGTGCCAGCAGCTTGCAAGCGCATGATGAGCAGTTCTTC. Translating it yields CASSLQAHDEQFF.

This clonotype turned up a few times. The chain recombines TRBV4-1 with TRBJ2-7; TRBD2 might be the D (5 bases). Per germline, CDR1 MGHRA and CDR2 YSYEKL. The V and J ends lost 4 bases and 4 bases respectively, with 14 bases between them. This CDR3 comprises 14 residues. Here the CDR3 DNA reads TGCGCCAGCAGCCCCTCTCCCGGGGAGTACGAGCAGTACGTC. Translation gives CASSPSPGEYEQYV.

This clonotype occurred many times. The V and J genes are TRBV28 and TRBJ2-2; unclear D gene. Deletions cut 7 bases from V and 4 bases from J, with 10 bases between. Germline V gene sequence: CDR1 MDHEN, CDR2 SYDVKM. CDR3 length: 13 residues. Here the CDR3 DNA reads TGTGCCAGCACCCAGTGGGGCACCGGGGAGCTGTTTTTT. Its translation is CASTQWGTGELFF. The full variable domain, completed using reference TRBV28 and TRBJ2-2, is DVKVTQSSRYLVKRTGEKVFLECVQDMDHENMFWYRQDPGLGLRLIYFSYDVKMKEKGDIPEGYSVSREKKERFSLILESASTNQTSMYLCASTQWGTGELFFGEGSRLTVL.

This clonotype was counted ten times or more. The V and J genes are TRBV5-1 and TRBJ2-5, with 12 bases lining up with TRBD2. There are 15 residues in the CDR3. Germline V gene lookup returns CDR1 SGHRS and CDR2 YFSETQ. V was clipped by 1 base and J by 2 bases; unmatched bases: 0. The DNA of the CDR3 is TGCGCCAGCAGCTTGACTAGCGGGGGGCAAGAGACCCAGTACTTC. This gives the protein CASSLTSGGQETQYF. Full variable domain (remainder filled in from reference TRBV5-1 and TRBJ2-5): KAGVTQTPRYLIKTRGQQVTLSCSPISGHRSVSWYQQTPGQGLQFLFEYFSETQRNKGNFPGRFSGRQFSNSRSEMNVSTLELGDSALYLCASSLTSGGQETQYFGPGTRLLVL.

This clonotype appeared many times. J is TRBJ2-3 and V is TRBV10-3; 11 bases agree with TRBD2. This CDR3 is 17 amino acids long. The junction had 10 bases not matched to a gene; V was cut back by 7 bases and J by 1 base. CDR1 is ENHRY, CDR2 SYGVKD, per germline. CDR3 region: CAINPGLAVPGTDTQYF. DNA for the CDR3: TGTGCCATCAACCCGGGACTAGCGGTTCCTGGCACAGATACGCAGTATTTT.

The V and J genes are TRBV4-2 and TRBJ2-7; D is possibly TRBD2 (5 bases). The CDR3 runs 15 residues. From germline, CDR1 is LGHNA and CDR2 YNFKEQ. Between the trimmed V and J ends, which lost 1 base and 3 bases, there was a span of 13 bases. The CDR3 here is CASSQGTEGLYEQYV. CDR3 DNA: TGTGCCAGCAGCCAAGGAACCGAGGGCCTCTACGAGCAGTACGTC.

V and J are TRBV6-6 and TRBJ2-3, with TRBD2 identical over 7 bases. Losses at the gene ends were 6 bases for V and 1 base for J; bases not matched to a gene: 10. This CDR3 comprises 16 residues. Germline loops: CDR1 MNHNY, CDR2 SVGAGI (reference sequence). CDR3 sequence reads: CASRTTSSAGTDTQYF. The CDR3 DNA reads TGTGCCAGCAGGACGACTAGCTCCGCCGGCACAGATACGCAGTATTTT.

The chain carries TRBV6-2 or TRBV6-3 and TRBJ2-7, with unresolved D. This CDR3 comprises 12 residues. Trimming pared 4 bases from V and 2 bases from J, leaving 6 bases between. Germline V gene lookup returns CDR1 MNHEY and CDR2 SVGEGT. In DNA, the CDR3 is TGTGCCAGCAGTTTCCATCCCTACGAGCAGTACGTC. This encodes CASSFHPYEQYV.

This clonotype has a handful of counts. This rearrangement joins TRBV7-9 to TRBJ2-5, with 8 nucleotides matching TRBD1. This CDR3 spans 15 amino acids. CDR1 SEHNR and CDR2 FQNEAQ come from the germline V gene (reference sequence). The V and J ends lost 4 bases and 2 bases, in that order; junction bases with no gene match: 6. In DNA, the CDR3 is TGTGCCAGCAGCTCACAGGGGGGACAGCAAGAGACCCAGTACTTC. It codes for CASSSQGGQQETQYF. Looking up the rest from reference TRBV7-9 and TRBJ2-5 gives the full variable domain: DTGVSQNPRHKITKRGQNVTFRCDPISEHNRLYWYRQTLGQGPEFLTYFQNEAQLEKSRLLSDRFSAERPKGSFSTLEIQRTEQGDSAMYLCASSSQGGQQETQYFGPGTRLLVL.

The chain carries TRBV20-1 and TRBJ2-3; 7 positions agree with TRBD2. Trimming cost V 5 bases and J 4 bases; bases outside gene matches: 6. CDR3 size: 13 residues. The germline gives CDR1 DFQATT, CDR2 SNEGSKA (reference sequence). CDR3: CSAPRGGSDTQYF. The CDR3 DNA reads TGCAGTGCTCCCCGGGGAGGGTCAGATACGCAGTATTTT.

This clonotype was recorded many times. The V call is TRBV4-1, the J call TRBJ1-4; D remains ambiguous. Trimming cost V 1 base and J 0 bases, with 12 bases left between them. Looked up from germline, CDR1 is MGHRA and CDR2 is YSYEKL. The CDR3 totals 17 residues. The CDR3 loop is CASSQVGPIATNEKLFF. CDR3 DNA: TGCGCCAGCAGCCAAGTTGGACCGATTGCAACTAATGAAAAACTGTTTTTT.

The CDR3 sequence is CSAPLGPGDTEAFF. The CDR3 DNA is TGCAGTGCTCCTCTAGGCCCGGGTGACACTGAAGCTTTCTTT. This chain links TRBV20-1 with TRBJ1-1, with D hard to call. Germline V gene lookup returns CDR1 DFQATT and CDR2 SNEGSKA (reference sequence). The V and J ends lost 5 bases and 3 bases respectively, with 16 bases between them. The CDR3 has 14 residues.

This chain uses TRBV6-1 with TRBJ1-3; tentatively, D is TRBD1 (5 bases). CDR1 MNHNS and CDR2 SASEGT come from the germline V gene. The CDR3 has 15 amino acids. Trimming took off 6 bases at V and 0 bases at J, with 12 bases between the two ends. The CDR3: CASRETAVSGNTIYF. The CDR3 nucleotides read TGTGCCAGCAGGGAGACAGCAGTCTCTGGAAACACCATATATTTT.

In this sample, this clonotype turned up a few times. J is TRBJ2-5 and V is TRBV6-2 or TRBV6-3; 8 nucleotides match TRBD2. The CDR3 is made up of 15 amino acids. Germline CDR1 reads MNHEY; CDR2 reads SVGEGT. The V segment lost 8 bases and the J segment 4 bases; nucleotides outside the gene matches: 12. This CDR3 is CASLFSGGAGETQYF. CDR3 coding DNA: TGTGCCAGCTTATTCTCCGGGGGGGCAGGAGAGACCCAGTACTTC.

The chain uses TRBV28 and TRBJ2-7; weak D call: TRBD1 (6 bases). Per the germline V gene, CDR1 is MDHEN and CDR2 is SYDVKM. The CDR3 covers 15 residues. V lost 5 bases and J 4 bases, leaving 18 bases between the germline ends. The CDR3 is CASSPPGTLGYEQYV. The CDR3 DNA sequence: TGTGCCAGCAGTCCTCCAGGGACACTCGGATACGAGCAGTACGTC.

This rearrangement joins TRBV28 to TRBJ2-5; a possible D gene is TRBD2 (5 bases). Germline V lookup: CDR1 MDHEN, CDR2 SYDVKM. This CDR3 is built from 13 residues. V gave up 7 bases and J gave up 5 bases, with 14 bases separating them. The DNA for the CDR3 is TGTGCCAGCACCCTCCGACGGAGGGAGACCCAGTACTTC. It encodes CASTLRRRETQYF.

This clonotype was observed a few times. The J gene is TRBJ2-1, the V gene TRBV2; D gene uncertain. V was cut by 8 bases and J by 3 bases, with 11 bases left in between. Germline CDR1 reads SNHLY; CDR2 reads FYNNEI. The CDR3 has 13 amino acids. This CDR3 reads CASGLEDYNEQFF. The CDR3 DNA is TGTGCCAGCGGGCTGGAAGACTACAATGAGCAGTTCTTC. Full variable domain (rest looked up from reference TRBV2 and TRBJ2-1): EPEVTQTPSHQVTQMGQEVILRCVPISNHLYFYWYRQILGQKVEFLVSFYNNEISEKSEIFDDQFSVERPDGSNFTLKIRSTKLEDSAMYFCASGLEDYNEQFFGPGTRLTVL.

This clonotype has only a few counts. The V and J genes are TRBV15 and TRBJ2-1; no clear D. Trimming left V 0 bases short and J 9 bases short, with 6 bases between. The CDR3 runs 12 residues. Germline V CDR1 and CDR2: LNHNV, YYDKDF (reference sequence). This CDR3 is CATSRDQGEQFF. CDR3 bases: TGTGCCACCAGCAGAGATCAAGGTGAGCAGTTCTTC.

This clonotype was observed a single time. The chain joins TRBV30 to TRBJ1-2, with D possibly TRBD1 on 5 matching bases. The germline V and J ends were trimmed by 0 bases and 0 bases, with 14 bases remaining between them. This CDR3 is built from 16 residues. Germline CDR1 GTSNPN, CDR2 SVGIG (reference sequence). The CDR3: CAWSVRDRGANYGYTF. CDR3 nucleotide sequence: TGTGCCTGGAGTGTACGAGACCGGGGGGCTAACTATGGCTACACCTTC.

This clonotype showed up many times. The chain recombines TRBV7-9 with TRBJ2-5; D may be TRBD2 (5 bases). Germline V CDR1 and CDR2: SEHNR, FQNEAQ (reference sequence). The V end was cut by 6 bases, the J end by 4 bases, with 15 bases between. The CDR3 length is 14 residues. Here the CDR3 reads CASSPGLPPETQYF. CDR3 coding DNA: TGTGCCAGCAGTCCGGGGTTGCCTCCAGAGACCCAGTACTTC.

This clonotype has only a few counts. The V and J genes are TRBV5-1 and TRBJ2-7; D uncertain. CDR1 SGHRS and CDR2 YFSETQ come from the germline V gene. CDR3 length equals 16 residues. Trimming took off 2 bases at V and 6 bases at J, with 21 bases between the two ends. As DNA, the CDR3 is TGCGCCAGCAGCTTATCTACCGGGTCCCAAATCTCCGAGCAGTACGTC. Its protein is CASSLSTGSQISEQYV.

The sample holds a few counts of this clonotype. The chain combines TRBV21-1 with TRBJ1-2; the D segment call TRBD1 is taken from the table without a DNA check. TRBV21-1 is reported as a pseudogene. The CDR3 has 14 amino acids. The CDR3 nucleotides are TGTGCCAGCAGCAAACCTGTACGGGCCTATGGCTACACCTTC. Its protein product is CASSKPVRAYGYTF.